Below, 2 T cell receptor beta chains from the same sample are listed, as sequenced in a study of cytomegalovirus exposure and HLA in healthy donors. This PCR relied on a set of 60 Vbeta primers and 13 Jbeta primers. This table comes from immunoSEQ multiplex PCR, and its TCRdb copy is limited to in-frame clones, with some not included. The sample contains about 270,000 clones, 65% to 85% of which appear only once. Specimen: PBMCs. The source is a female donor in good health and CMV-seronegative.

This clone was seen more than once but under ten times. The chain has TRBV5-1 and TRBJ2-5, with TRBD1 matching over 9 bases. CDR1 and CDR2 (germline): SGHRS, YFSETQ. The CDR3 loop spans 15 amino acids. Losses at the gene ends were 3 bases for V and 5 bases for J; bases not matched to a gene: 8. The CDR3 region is CASSSGTGYEETQYF. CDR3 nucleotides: TGCGCCAGCAGCTCCGGGACAGGGTATGAGGAGACCCAGTACTTC. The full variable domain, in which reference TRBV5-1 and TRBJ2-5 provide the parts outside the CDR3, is KAGVTQTPRYLIKTRGQQVTLSCSPISGHRSVSWYQQTPGQGLQFLFEYFSETQRNKGNFPGRFSGRQFSNSRSEMNVSTLELGDSALYLCASSSGTGYEETQYFGPGTRLLVL.

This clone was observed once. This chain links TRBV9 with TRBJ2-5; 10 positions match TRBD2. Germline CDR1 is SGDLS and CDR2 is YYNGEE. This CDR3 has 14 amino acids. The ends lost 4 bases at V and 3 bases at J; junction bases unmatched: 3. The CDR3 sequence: CASSPGLAEETQYF. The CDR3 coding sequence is TGTGCCAGCAGCCCAGGACTAGCGGAAGAGACCCAGTACTTC. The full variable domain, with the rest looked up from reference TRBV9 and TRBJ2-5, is DSGVTQTPKHLITATGQRVTLRCSPRSGDLSVYWYQQSLDQGLQFLIQYYNGEERAKGNILERFSAQQFPDLHSELNLSSLELGDSALYFCASSPGLAEETQYFGPGTRLLVL.